These 8 T cell receptor beta chains share one sample of origin, sequenced in a study of cytomegalovirus exposure and HLA in healthy donors. Profiling relied on immunoSEQ multiplex PCR, and the TCRdb table lists in-frame clones only, not all of them. The sample contains about 160,000 clones, about 90% of which appear only once. Sequences were obtained from PBMCs. The source is a woman younger than 45 in good health and CMV-seronegative.

The chain employs TRBV10-2 and TRBJ2-3; 8 bases agree with TRBD2. The V gene end was trimmed by 3 bases and the J gene end by 5 bases; junction bases not matched to a gene: 10. The CDR3 covers 16 residues. The germline V gene encodes CDR1 WSHSY and CDR2 SAAADI. The chain's CDR3 is CASSDPSGLLGDTQYF. Written as DNA, the CDR3 is TGCGCCAGCAGTGATCCTAGCGGGCTACTGGGAGATACGCAGTATTTT.

The V and J genes are TRBV18 and TRBJ2-1, with 10 bases fitting TRBD2. Germline CDR1 reads KGHSH; CDR2 reads LQKENI. V was clipped by 3 bases and J by 6 bases; unmatched bases: 17. The CDR3 spans 19 residues. The CDR3 reads CASSPLSTSGPPAGNEQFF. CDR3 DNA: TGTGCCAGCTCACCCTTATCGACTAGCGGGCCGCCGGCGGGCAATGAGCAGTTCTTC.

The chain carries TRBV27 and TRBJ2-6, with D possibly being TRBD1 (5 bases). This CDR3 is 19 amino acids long. The germline gives CDR1 MNHEY, CDR2 SMNVEV (reference sequence). V shed 1 base and J shed 0 bases, with 16 bases lying between them. CDR3 region: CASSLFIQGSSSGANVLTF. CDR3 nucleotide sequence: TGTGCCAGCAGTTTATTTATCCAGGGTTCAAGCTCTGGGGCCAACGTCCTGACTTTC.

This clone was seen a few times. The rearrangement joins TRBV6-1 to TRBJ2-2; TRBD1 matches at 10 bases. The CDR3 is 14 amino acids. Germline CDR1 and CDR2: MNHNS and SASEGT. The V segment lost 7 bases and the J segment 7 bases; nucleotides outside the gene matches: 6. In nucleotides, the CDR3 is TGTGCCAGCACTGGACAGGGGGAGGGCGGGGAGCTGTTTTTT. Its protein product is CASTGQGEGGELFF.

The table lists this clone with a count of one. The V and J genes are TRBV6-1 and TRBJ2-3; D is perhaps TRBD1 (6 bases). Trimming shortened V by 4 bases and J by 3 bases, and 11 bases separated the two germline ends. Per germline, CDR1 MNHNS and CDR2 SASEGT. The CDR3 covers 14 residues. CDR3 nucleotides: TGTGCCAGCAGTGTGCAGGGGAGAACAGATACGCAGTATTTT. Residues: CASSVQGRTDTQYF.

The chain uses TRBV7-9 and TRBJ1-1; D possibly corresponds to TRBD1 (5 bases). The germline V gene encodes CDR1 SEHNR and CDR2 FQNEAQ (reference sequence). There are 17 residues in the CDR3. V was pared by 0 bases and J by 3 bases, with 17 bases between. The CDR3 nucleotides are TGTGCCAGCAGCTTAGCGGGGCGCAGGGCGAGTGACACTGAAGCTTTCTTT. Translation gives CASSLAGRRASDTEAFF.

This clone was picked up one time. The V and J genes are TRBV2 and TRBJ2-1, with 7 bases identical to TRBD2. The CDR3 is 17 amino acids. Trimming took 7 bases from V and 0 from J; bases not matched to a gene: 12. Germline V gene sequence: CDR1 SNHLY, CDR2 FYNNEI. For the CDR3, the DNA is TGTGCCAGCAAACCGGGACTATCTAGGAGCTCCTACAATGAGCAGTTCTTC. It translates to CASKPGLSRSSYNEQFF. Filled out from reference TRBV2 and TRBJ2-1, the complete variable domain reads EPEVTQTPSHQVTQMGQEVILRCVPISNHLYFYWYRQILGQKVEFLVSFYNNEISEKSEIFDDQFSVERPDGSNFTLKIRSTKLEDSAMYFCASKPGLSRSSYNEQFFGPGTRLTVL.

V usage is TRBV9 and J usage is TRBJ1-6; 9 bases fit TRBD1. Germline CDR1 SGDLS, CDR2 YYNGEE. Trimming at V came to 6 bases and at J to 1 base, leaving 5 bases not matched to a gene. CDR3 length: 16 amino acids. The CDR3 sequence is CASTAGTGSYNSPLHF. The CDR3, as DNA: TGTGCCAGCACCGCCGGGACAGGGTCCTATAATTCACCCCTCCACTTT.